A selection of T cell receptor beta chains follows, all from one sample in a study of blood T cell repertoires in COVID-19. Libraries were prepared by immunoSEQ multiplex PCR; TCRdb keeps only in-frame clonotypes and omits some of them. The table records 240,000 or so clones, 70% to 90% of them present only once. Input material: PBMCs or T cells enriched from blood (not recorded which). All receptors derive from a man aged 50 to 59 who had been exposed to COVID-19. Both conserved end residues are part of each CDR3. The order of the fields is J gene, clone size, D gene, V gene, CDR3 protein, CDR3 DNA. A D gene is named only where the DNA matches it firmly. Size values are once, few and many counts, or a class for expanded clones, and some rows have none.

>TRBJ1-6|NA|NA|TRBV3-1/TRBV3-2
CASSQEYGGLNSPLHF
TGTGCCAGCAGCCAAGAGTACGGGGGGCTGAATTCACCCCTCCACTTT
>TRBJ2-1|NA|NA|TRBV6-5
CASSHGYNEQFF
TGTGCCAGCAGTCACGGGTACAATGAGCAGTTCTTC
>TRBJ2-1|NA|TRBD1|TRBV13
CASSTRQGVYHNEQFF
TGTGCCAGCAGCACCCGACAGGGGGTGTATCACAATGAGCAGTTCTTC
>TRBJ2-1|NA|NA|TRBV7-9
CASSPTGGAWYEQFF
TGTGCCAGCAGCCCAACAGGGGGGGCTTGGTATGAGCAGTTCTTC
>TRBJ1-1|few|NA|TRBV10-3
CAISGLVNTEAFF
TGTGCCATCAGTGGTCTTGTGAACACTGAAGCTTTCTTT
>TRBJ2-2|NA|TRBD2|TRBV6-5
CASSYSGLAGTGELFF
TGTGCCAGCAGTTACTCCGGGCTAGCGGGGACCGGGGAGCTGTTTTTT
>TRBJ2-5|NA|TRBD2|TRBV3-1/TRBV3-2
CASSQGGLAGVWETQYF
TGTGCCAGCAGCCAAGGGGGACTAGCGGGAGTTTGGGAGACCCAGTACTTC
>TRBJ2-3|NA|NA|TRBV4-1
CASSQDGGGTDTQYF
TGCGCCAGCAGCCAAGATGGCGGGGGCACAGATACGCAGTATTTT
>TRBJ1-1|few|NA|TRBV3-1/TRBV3-2
CASSQEGGGTEAFF
TGTGCCAGCAGCCAAGAGGGAGGGGGCACTGAAGCTTTCTTT
>TRBJ1-1|once|NA|TRBV18
CASSPPAMQGTEAFF
TGTGCCAGCTCACCACCGGCTATGCAGGGCACTGAAGCTTTCTTT
>TRBJ2-2|NA|TRBD2|TRBV7-9
CASQKRGGPNTGELFF
TGTGCCAGCCAAAAGCGGGGAGGCCCGAACACCGGGGAGCTGTTTTTT
>TRBJ2-5|NA|NA|TRBV2
CASSERGSRETQYF
TGTGCCAGCAGTGAACGGGGATCGCGAGAGACCCAGTACTTC
>TRBJ2-5|NA|NA|TRBV18
CASSLRPRGAGETQYF
TGTGCCAGCTCACTCAGACCCAGGGGGGCCGGGGAGACCCAGTACTTC
>TRBJ2-7|NA|TRBD1|TRBV7-2
CASSFRQGVIYEQYF
TGTGCCAGCAGCTTCCGGCAGGGGGTCATCTACGAGCAGTACTTC
>TRBJ2-7|NA|TRBD2|TRBV7-2
CASSLGGMRDYSYEQYF
TGTGCCAGCAGCTTAGGAGGCATGCGGGACTACTCCTACGAGCAGTACTTC
>TRBJ1-5|NA|NA|TRBV5-1
CASSLNPVGQNQPQHF
TGCGCCAGCAGCCTAAACCCCGTAGGACAGAATCAGCCCCAGCATTTT
>TRBJ1-5|NA|NA|TRBV27
CASSLSKGSWDNQPQHF
TGTGCCAGCAGTTTATCGAAGGGGTCTTGGGACAATCAGCCCCAGCATTTT
>TRBJ2-3|NA|NA|TRBV7-9
CASSLYGSTDTQYF
TGTGCCAGCAGCTTATACGGGAGCACAGATACGCAGTATTTT
>TRBJ1-5|once|TRBD1|TRBV19
CASSRDRGEDQPQHF
TGTGCCAGTAGTAGGGACAGGGGCGAGGATCAGCCCCAGCATTTT
>TRBJ1-6|NA|TRBD1|TRBV5-6
CASSLSRGTPPLHF
TGTGCCAGCAGCTTGTCCAGGGGGACGCCACCCCTCCACTTT
>TRBJ1-5|NA|TRBD1|TRBV7-2
CASSDRQGGNQPQHF
TGTGCCAGCAGCGATCGACAGGGTGGAAATCAGCCCCAGCATTTT
>TRBJ1-2|NA|NA|TRBV2
CASAGGDTRIYGYTF
TGTGCCAGCGCCGGGGGAGACACAAGGATTTATGGCTACACCTTC
>TRBJ1-1|NA|NA|TRBV29-1
CSVVLVQGLGAFF
TGCAGCGTTGTTCTCGTGCAGGGACTGGGAGCTTTCTTT
>TRBJ2-5|NA|NA|TRBV10-3
CAISESGGAQETQYF
TGTGCCATCAGTGAGTCTGGGGGGGCGCAAGAGACCCAGTACTTC
>TRBJ1-3|NA|NA|TRBV11-3
CASSSGGNTIYF
TGTGCCAGCAGCTCGGGTGGAAACACCATATATTTT
>TRBJ2-2|NA|TRBD1|TRBV2
CASSRDSITGELFF
TGTGCCAGCAGCCGGGACAGTATCACCGGGGAGCTGTTTTTT
>TRBJ2-3|NA|NA|TRBV18
CASSSLIRAQDTQYF
TGTGCCAGCTCATCATTAATTCGCGCTCAAGATACGCAGTATTTT
>TRBJ1-1|NA|TRBD1|TRBV5-1
CASSSRQGEGAFF
TGCGCCAGCAGCTCAAGACAGGGCGAGGGAGCTTTCTTT
>TRBJ1-5|NA|NA|TRBV2
CASSWTVSNQPQHF
TGTGCCAGCAGTTGGACAGTCAGCAATCAGCCCCAGCATTTT
>TRBJ2-3|NA|TRBD1|TRBV7-6
CASSFGTGRDTQYF
TGTGCCAGCAGCTTTGGGACAGGGAGAGATACGCAGTATTTT
>TRBJ1-1|NA|NA|TRBV12-3/TRBV12-4
CASSSQGGTEAFF
TGTGCCAGCAGTTCCCAGGGTGGCACTGAAGCTTTCTTT
>TRBJ1-4|NA|NA|TRBV5-5
CASALLSKSLRTNEKLFF
TGTGCCAGCGCCTTGTTGAGTAAATCATTGAGAACTAATGAAAAACTGTTTTTT
>TRBJ1-1|NA|NA|TRBV9
CASSAYPVEVMNTEAFF
TGTGCCAGCAGCGCTTACCCGGTCGAGGTCATGAACACTGAAGCTTTCTTT
>TRBJ2-1|NA|NA|TRBV5-1
CASSSPLRDTAYNEQFF
TGCGCCAGCAGCTCACCATTACGGGACACAGCGTACAATGAGCAGTTCTTC
>TRBJ1-6|NA|NA|TRBV5-1
CASSLTGMDNSPLHF
TGCGCCAGCAGCTTAACAGGGATGGATAATTCACCCCTCCACTTT
>TRBJ1-2|NA|NA|TRBV6-5
CASVEAGGPLYGYTF
TGTGCCAGCGTCGAGGCGGGGGGACCCCTCTATGGCTACACCTTC
>TRBJ1-3|few|TRBD1|TRBV9
CASSAEGAYGNTIYF
TGTGCCAGCAGCGCCGAGGGGGCTTATGGAAACACCATATATTTT
>TRBJ1-2|NA|TRBD1|TRBV19
CATQDRSNYGYTF
TGTGCCACCCAGGACAGGAGTAACTATGGCTACACCTTC
>TRBJ1-2|NA|NA|TRBV5-5
CASSFFREGYGYTF
TGTGCCAGCAGCTTTTTCAGGGAAGGCTATGGCTACACCTTC
>TRBJ1-5|NA|TRBD1|TRBV6-1
CASSETGDQPQHF
TGTGCCAGCAGTGAAACAGGGGATCAGCCCCAGCATTTT
>TRBJ2-1|NA|TRBD2|TRBV29-1
CSVEIRRLAGAGEQFF
TGCAGCGTTGAAATAAGGCGCCTAGCGGGAGCGGGAGAGCAGTTCTTC
>TRBJ1-6|NA|TRBD1|TRBV2
CASSGTGGRSPLHF
TGTGCCAGCAGCGGGACAGGGGGACGATCACCCCTCCACTTT
>TRBJ2-5|NA|NA|TRBV10-1
CASSEMGWETQYF
TGCGCCAGCAGTGAAATGGGCTGGGAGACCCAGTACTTC
>TRBJ1-1|NA|TRBD1|TRBV28
CASHRGGGYDGAFF
TGTGCCAGTCATAGAGGAGGGGGCTACGATGGGGCTTTCTTT
>TRBJ2-3|NA|NA|TRBV10-3
CAITHSSTDTQYF
TGTGCCATCACCCACAGTAGCACAGATACGCAGTATTTT
>TRBJ2-2|few|TRBD1|TRBV29-1
CSISRDSTGELFF
TGCAGCATTAGCCGGGACAGCACCGGGGAGCTGTTTTTT
>TRBJ2-1|NA|NA|TRBV9
CASSVSSQGGYNEQFF
TGTGCCAGCAGCGTCTCTTCGCAGGGCGGATACAATGAGCAGTTCTTC
>TRBJ1-5|NA|NA|TRBV5-1
CASSLAGYSNQPQHF
TGCGCCAGCAGCTTGGCGGGGTATAGCAATCAGCCCCAGCATTTT
>TRBJ2-1|NA|TRBD2|TRBV9
CASSDHSGGEYNEQFF
TGTGCCAGCAGCGACCATAGCGGGGGGGAATACAATGAGCAGTTCTTC
>TRBJ2-1|NA|TRBD2|TRBV29-1
CSVNGLVGDEQFF
TGCAGCGTTAACGGACTAGTAGGCGATGAGCAGTTCTTC
>TRBJ2-5|few|NA|TRBV7-3
CASSFSFSQTQYF
TGTGCCAGCAGCTTTTCCTTCTCTCAGACCCAGTACTTC
>TRBJ1-6|NA|NA|TRBV12-3/TRBV12-4
CASSLGGNSPLHF
TGTGCCAGCAGTTTAGGCGGCAATTCACCCCTCCACTTT
>TRBJ2-3|NA|NA|TRBV28
CASRQRTDTQYF
TGTGCCAGCAGACAGCGCACAGATACGCAGTATTTT
>TRBJ2-2|NA|TRBD2|TRBV3-1/TRBV3-2
CASSQGRLAEGELFF
TGTGCCAGCAGCCAAGGTAGACTAGCGGAGGGGGAGCTGTTTTTT